This T cell receptor beta chain was profiled in a study of blood T cell repertoires in COVID-19. Overall study: PBMCs, B-cell-depleted T cells, or T cells were the source of the cDNA or gDNA that made up the material.

Trimming took off 3 bases at V and 4 bases at J, with 12 bases between the two ends. Looked up from germline, CDR1 is KGHSH and CDR2 is LQKENI. The CDR3 totals 14 residues. Method: immunoSEQ multiplex PCR; TCRdb's copy keeps in-frame clones and lacks some. The repertoire holds over 85,000 clones, with around 88% as singletons. The specimen was peripheral blood. The chain is built from TRBV18 and TRBJ1-2; tentatively, D is TRBD1 (5 bases). The sequence derives from a man aged 55 to 70 with acute or convalescent COVID-19. Here the CDR3 reads CASSPGEAGYGYTF. CDR3 in DNA: TGTGCCAGCTCACCGGGGGAGGCTGGCTATGGCTACACCTTC.